This record looks at one TCR beta chain sequence and its context. Its recognized antigen is unknown. No base quality values were provided; no much bigger clone lies one nucleotide off. The record originates from a study of spatial heterogeneity in lung cancer (dated by TCRdb to between 2018 and 2020). Some background on the complete study: The donors were more than 60 patients from the lung TRACERx cohort who had early-stage, untreated non-small cell lung cancer. Follow-up PBMC samples were sequenced whenever available, with the median time to follow-up being two to three years after resection. Beta-chain transcripts were consistently detected in greater numbers than alpha-chain transcripts, which likely reflected higher beta-chain transcript abundance. In the raw uncorrected reads, each unique combination of TCR and UMI appeared more than ten times on average. TCR alpha and beta repertoires were quantitatively compared across multiple tumor regions, matched nontumor lung and blood in non-small cell lung cancer. Nonsynonymous mutation counts, determined by whole-exome sequencing of tumor tissue, were related to TCR repertoire features. Both alpha and beta chains were TCR-sequenced in samples taken at surgery, namely 220 tumor regions, around 70 matched nontumor lung samples and over 55 PBMC samples. Findings and caveats that apply to the study as a whole: Only approximately 13 patients were included in the comparisons of baseline and follow-up blood repertoires. Ubiquitous expanded tumor TCRs were found in blood more often at tumor resection than at routine follow-up. Confirming at a functional level the hypothesis that regional TCRs recognize regional mutations was considered to require additional single-cell paired TCR alpha and beta sequencing.

What the time point label conveys for this sample: blood at routine non-recurrence follow-up after resection. Without any cell sorting, TCR sequencing was performed on whole RNA extracted either from tumor and nontumor lung tissue or from cryopreserved PBMC samples. Only patients with enough RNA available from two or more tumor regions were chosen for TCR sequencing. The method was 5' RACE. These reads were obtained on a NextSeq 500. To allow correction of PCR and sequencing errors, the TCR library protocol tagged every TCR cDNA molecule with a unique molecular identifier. In the authors' own workflow: TCR identification, UMI-based error correction and CDR3 extraction were all carried out with Decombinator tools. Expanded TCRs were defined as those above a frequency of 2 per 1,000, corresponding to the top 1% of the tumor frequency distribution. Each repertoire was subsampled 100 times to 5,000 TCRs, after which Renyi diversity was computed with the R vegan package. CDR3 similarity networks were built from amino acid triplet string-kernel similarity, with CDR3s being connected when pairwise similarity was above 0.82. TCRdb trimmed the raw reads at Q25, called clones with MiXCR and kept productive beta chains. CDR3 protein sequences are deduplicated, and each keeps its most common genes and DNA. The V and J calls were determined by TCRdb, not by the authors. For this sample there are under 150,000 distinct CDR3 sequences; 10% to 15% appear just once. Of the sample, roughly 17% falls within the top ten clones.

This TCR came from a male donor with early-stage non-small cell lung cancer. Here the sequenced sample was PBMCs, taken at follow-up.

The CDR3 in this case is CSAGMTGLAKNIQYF. Here is the DNA: TGCAGTGCTGGAATGACAGGACTAGCCAAAAACATTCAGTACTTC. This chain joins TRBV20-1 to TRBJ2-4, with TRBD1 perhaps the D gene, on 6 matching bases. V is cut by 5 bases and J by 0 bases, and the space between the germline ends is 14 bases. Its CDR3 holds 15 amino acids, cysteine through phenylalanine. The CDR3 DNA has 45 bases and is translated from base 1. CDR1 and CDR2, looked up from the germline V gene (reference sequence), are DFQATT and SNEGSKA.